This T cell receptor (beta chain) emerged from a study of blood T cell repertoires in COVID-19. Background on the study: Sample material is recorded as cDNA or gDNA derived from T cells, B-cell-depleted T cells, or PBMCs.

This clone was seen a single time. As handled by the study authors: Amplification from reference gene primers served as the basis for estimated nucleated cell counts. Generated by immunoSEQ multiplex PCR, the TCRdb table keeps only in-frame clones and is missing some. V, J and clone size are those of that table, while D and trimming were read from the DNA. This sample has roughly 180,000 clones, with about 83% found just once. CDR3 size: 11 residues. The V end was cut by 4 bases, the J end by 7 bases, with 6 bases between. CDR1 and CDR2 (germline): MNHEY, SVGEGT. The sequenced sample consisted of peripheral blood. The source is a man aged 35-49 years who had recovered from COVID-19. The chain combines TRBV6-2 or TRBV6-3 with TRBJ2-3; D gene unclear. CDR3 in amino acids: CASSFRNTQYF. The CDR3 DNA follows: TGTGCCAGCAGTTTCAGGAATACGCAGTATTTT.